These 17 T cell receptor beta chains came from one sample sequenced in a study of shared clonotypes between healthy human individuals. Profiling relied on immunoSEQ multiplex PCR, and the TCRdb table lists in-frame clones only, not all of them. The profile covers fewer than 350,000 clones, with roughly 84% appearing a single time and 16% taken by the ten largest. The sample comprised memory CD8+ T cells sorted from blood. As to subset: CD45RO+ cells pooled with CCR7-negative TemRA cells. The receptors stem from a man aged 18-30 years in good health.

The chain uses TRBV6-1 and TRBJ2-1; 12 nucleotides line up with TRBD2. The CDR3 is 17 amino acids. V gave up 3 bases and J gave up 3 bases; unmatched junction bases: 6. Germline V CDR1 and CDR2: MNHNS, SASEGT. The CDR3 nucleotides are TGTGCCAGCAGTGACCCTAGCGGGGGGGCAGTCTACAATGAGCAGTTCTTC. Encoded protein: CASSDPSGGAVYNEQFF.

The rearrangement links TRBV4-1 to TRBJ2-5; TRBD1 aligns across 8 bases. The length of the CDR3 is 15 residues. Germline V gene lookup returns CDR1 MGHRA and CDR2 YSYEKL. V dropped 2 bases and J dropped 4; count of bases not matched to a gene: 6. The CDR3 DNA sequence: TGCGCCAGCAGCCAACGACAGGGGCTCGGAGAGACCCAGTACTTC. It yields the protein CASSQRQGLGETQYF.

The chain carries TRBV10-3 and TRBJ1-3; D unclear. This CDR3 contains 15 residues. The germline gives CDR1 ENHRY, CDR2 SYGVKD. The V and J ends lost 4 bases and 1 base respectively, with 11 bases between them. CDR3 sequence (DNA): TGTGCCATCAGTGCGATTGAGGAGTCTGGAAACACCATATATTTT. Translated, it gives CAISAIEESGNTIYF.

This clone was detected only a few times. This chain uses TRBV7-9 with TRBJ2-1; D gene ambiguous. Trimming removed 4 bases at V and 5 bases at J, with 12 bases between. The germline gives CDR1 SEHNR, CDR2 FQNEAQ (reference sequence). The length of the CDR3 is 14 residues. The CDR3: CASSSWGKDNEQFF. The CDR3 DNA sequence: TGTGCCAGCAGCTCGTGGGGAAAGGACAATGAGCAGTTCTTC.

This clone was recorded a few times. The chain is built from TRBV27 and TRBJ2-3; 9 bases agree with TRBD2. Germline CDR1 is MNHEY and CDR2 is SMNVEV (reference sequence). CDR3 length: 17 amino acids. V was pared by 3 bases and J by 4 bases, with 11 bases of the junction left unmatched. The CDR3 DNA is TGTGCCAGCAGTTTTCTGTGGCGGGGGGGTGTCCCAGATACGCAGTATTTT. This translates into CASSFLWRGGVPDTQYF.

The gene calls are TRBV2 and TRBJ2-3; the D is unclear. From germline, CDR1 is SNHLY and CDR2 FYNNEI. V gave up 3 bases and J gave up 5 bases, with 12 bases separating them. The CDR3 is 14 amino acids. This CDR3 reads CASSEMQRLDTQYF. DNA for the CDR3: TGTGCCAGCAGTGAGATGCAGAGATTAGATACGCAGTATTTT.

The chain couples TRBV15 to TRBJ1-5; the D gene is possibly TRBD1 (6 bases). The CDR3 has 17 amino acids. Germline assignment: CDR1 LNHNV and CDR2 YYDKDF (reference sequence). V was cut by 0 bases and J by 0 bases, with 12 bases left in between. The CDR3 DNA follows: TGTGCCACCAGCAGAGATCAGGGACAATATAGCAATCAGCCCCAGCATTTT. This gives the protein CATSRDQGQYSNQPQHF.

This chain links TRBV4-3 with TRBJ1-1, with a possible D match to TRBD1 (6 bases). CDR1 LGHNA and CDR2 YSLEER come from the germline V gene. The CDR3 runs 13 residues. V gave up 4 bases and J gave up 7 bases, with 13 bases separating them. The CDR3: CASSPYTGIEAFF. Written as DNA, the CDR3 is TGCGCCAGCAGCCCCTATACAGGGATTGAAGCTTTCTTT.

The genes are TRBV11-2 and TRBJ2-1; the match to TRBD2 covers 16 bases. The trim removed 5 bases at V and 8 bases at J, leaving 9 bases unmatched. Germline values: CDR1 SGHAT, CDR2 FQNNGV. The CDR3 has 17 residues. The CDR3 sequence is CASSLRTGTSGRDEQFF. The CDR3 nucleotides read TGTGCCAGCAGCCTAAGAACCGGGACTAGCGGGAGGGATGAGCAGTTCTTC.

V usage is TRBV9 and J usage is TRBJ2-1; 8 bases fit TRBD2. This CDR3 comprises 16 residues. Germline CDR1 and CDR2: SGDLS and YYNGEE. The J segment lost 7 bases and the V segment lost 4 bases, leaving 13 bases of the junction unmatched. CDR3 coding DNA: TGTGCCAGCAGCCCCCTCCCGTCGGCTAGCGGGAATGAGCAGTTCTTC. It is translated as CASSPLPSASGNEQFF.

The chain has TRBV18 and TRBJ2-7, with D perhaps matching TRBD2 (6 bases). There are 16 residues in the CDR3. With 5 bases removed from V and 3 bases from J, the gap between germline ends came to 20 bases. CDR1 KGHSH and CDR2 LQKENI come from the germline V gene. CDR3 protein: CASSFTRDLSNYEQYF. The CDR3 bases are TGTGCCAGCTCATTCACCCGGGACTTGTCGAACTACGAGCAGTACTTC.

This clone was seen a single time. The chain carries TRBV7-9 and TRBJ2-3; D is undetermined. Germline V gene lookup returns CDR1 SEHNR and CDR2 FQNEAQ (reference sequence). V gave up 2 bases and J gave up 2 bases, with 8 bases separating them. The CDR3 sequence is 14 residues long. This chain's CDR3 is CASSLKAATDTQYF. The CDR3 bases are TGTGCCAGCAGCTTAAAGGCAGCCACAGATACGCAGTATTTT.

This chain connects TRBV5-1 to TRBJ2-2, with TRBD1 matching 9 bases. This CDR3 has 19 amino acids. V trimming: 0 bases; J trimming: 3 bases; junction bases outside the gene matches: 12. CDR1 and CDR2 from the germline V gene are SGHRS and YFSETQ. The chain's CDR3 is CASSLVFGTGSMDTGELFF. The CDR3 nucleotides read TGCGCCAGCAGCTTGGTGTTTGGGACAGGGAGTATGGACACCGGGGAGCTGTTTTTT.

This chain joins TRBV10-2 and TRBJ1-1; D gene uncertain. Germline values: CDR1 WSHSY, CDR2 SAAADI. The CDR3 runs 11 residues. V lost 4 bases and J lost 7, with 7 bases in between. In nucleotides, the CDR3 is TGCGCCAGCAGTGGATCAGTTGAAGCTTTCTTT. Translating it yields CASSGSVEAFF.

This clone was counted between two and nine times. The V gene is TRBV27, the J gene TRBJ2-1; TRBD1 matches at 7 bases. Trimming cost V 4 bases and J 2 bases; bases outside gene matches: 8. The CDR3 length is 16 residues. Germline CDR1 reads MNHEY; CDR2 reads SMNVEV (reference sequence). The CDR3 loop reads CASSSVTGPPYNEQFF. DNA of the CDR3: TGTGCCAGCAGTTCCGTGACAGGGCCGCCCTACAATGAGCAGTTCTTC.

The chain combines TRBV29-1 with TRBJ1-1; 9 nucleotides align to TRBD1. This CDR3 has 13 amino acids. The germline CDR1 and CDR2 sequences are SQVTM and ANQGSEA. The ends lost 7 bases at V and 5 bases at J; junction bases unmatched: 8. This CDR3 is CSAGTGIGTEAFF. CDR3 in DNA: TGCAGCGCTGGGACAGGGATAGGGACTGAAGCTTTCTTT.

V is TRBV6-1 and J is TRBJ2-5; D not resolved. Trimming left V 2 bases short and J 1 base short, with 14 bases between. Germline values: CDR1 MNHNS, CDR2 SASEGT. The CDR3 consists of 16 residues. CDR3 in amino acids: CASSEPELGFQETQYF. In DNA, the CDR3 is TGTGCCAGCAGTGAACCTGAGTTGGGTTTCCAAGAGACCCAGTACTTC.